The 23 T cell receptor beta chains below all came from one sample that was sequenced in a study of blood T cell repertoires in COVID-19 (dated by TCRdb to about 2020). Libraries were constructed by the immunoSEQ multiplex PCR assay. TCRdb carries this immuneACCESS record with in-frame sequences only. Its versions omit some clonotypes, under half of them owing to an unresolved V gene in the studies checked, with the rest unexplained. For this sample the table gives about 120,000 clones, of which 82% were detected only once. The ten largest make up about 5% of the sample. Specimen: peripheral blood. All receptors derive from a woman between 65 and 79 years old with acute or convalescent COVID-19.

This clone was detected only a few times. This chain uses TRBV24-1 with TRBJ2-3; D possibly corresponds to TRBD2 (5 bases). CDR3 length: 17 residues. Looked up from germline, CDR1 is KGHDR and CDR2 is SFDVKD. The V and J ends lost 4 bases and 5 bases respectively, with 21 bases between them. CDR3 nucleotide sequence: TGTGCCACCAGTGACCCAAGTGCGGGCTTAAGCGGAGATACGCAGTATTTT. This gives the protein CATSDPSAGLSGDTQYF.

The rearrangement uses TRBV5-1 and TRBJ1-1; TRBD1 agrees at 9 bases. The CDR3 spans 14 residues. The germline V gene has CDR1 SGHRS and CDR2 YFSETQ. The trim removed 3 bases at V and 7 bases at J, leaving 7 bases unmatched. The CDR3 sequence: CASSWGQGRFEAFF. CDR3 DNA sequence: TGCGCCAGCAGCTGGGGACAGGGAAGGTTTGAAGCTTTCTTT.

This clone was detected once. The chain carries TRBV25-1 and TRBJ1-1, with 9 bases fitting TRBD1. The germline gives CDR1 MGHDK, CDR2 SYGVNS. Losses at the gene ends were 3 bases for V and 4 bases for J; bases not matched to a gene: 3. The CDR3 spans 14 residues. CDR3 sequence reads: CASSDTGGITEAFF. The CDR3 nucleotides are TGTGCCAGCAGTGACACAGGGGGCATCACTGAAGCTTTCTTT.

A single count supports this clone. The chain is built from TRBV19 and TRBJ1-2; the D is unclear. Germline V CDR1 and CDR2: LNHDA, SQIVND (reference sequence). The CDR3 covers 14 residues. Trimming took off 3 bases at V and 4 bases at J, with 12 bases between the two ends. The CDR3 DNA reads TGTGCCAGTAGTATGTATCAGGCAGCCTATGGCTACACCTTC. The encoded protein is CASSMYQAAYGYTF. The variable domain in full, completed from reference TRBV19 and TRBJ1-2, reads DGGITQSPKYLFRKEGQNVTLSCEQNLNHDAMYWYRQDPGQGLRLIYYSQIVNDFQKGDIAEGYSVSREKKESFPLTVTSAQKNPTAFYLCASSMYQAAYGYTFGSGTRLTVV.

This chain connects TRBV9 to TRBJ2-5; TRBD2 is a possible D gene (6 bases). Trimming took off 4 bases at V and 4 bases at J, with 17 bases between the two ends. Germline V gives CDR1 SGDLS, CDR2 YYNGEE. This CDR3 spans 15 amino acids. The CDR3 sequence: CASSPRAGLSETQYF. In nucleotides, the CDR3 is TGTGCCAGCAGCCCAAGGGCGGGACTTTCAGAGACCCAGTACTTC.

The chain joins TRBV11-2 to TRBJ1-5; 9 bases line up with TRBD1. The germline V gene has CDR1 SGHAT and CDR2 FQNNGV. V lost 5 bases, J lost 4 bases, and 3 bases stayed unmatched. This CDR3 contains 14 residues. Written as DNA, the CDR3 is TGTGCCAGCAGCCATGGACAGGGGAATCAGCCCCAGCATTTT. The encoded protein is CASSHGQGNQPQHF.

CDR3 bases: TGTGCCAGTAGTTCTACAGGGGGCTATTGGAACACCGGGGAGCTGTTTTTT. Protein sequence: CASSSTGGYWNTGELFF. J is TRBJ2-2 and V is TRBV19, with 9 bases that match TRBD1. This CDR3 has 17 amino acids. In germline, CDR1 is LNHDA, CDR2 SQIVND (reference sequence). V trimming: 5 bases; J trimming: 1 base; junction bases outside the gene matches: 8.

The chain is built from TRBV3-1 (or the pseudogene TRBV3-2) and TRBJ1-2, with D perhaps TRBD1 (5 bases). The CDR3 spans 17 residues. Germline lookup yields CDR1 LGHDT and CDR2 YNNKEL (reference sequence). V was pared by 1 base and J by 8 bases, with 23 bases between. CDR3 amino acids: CASSQGMERPGTVGYTF. The CDR3 DNA follows: TGTGCCAGCAGCCAAGGTATGGAAAGGCCGGGGACTGTCGGCTACACCTTC.

The rearrangement joins TRBV18 to TRBJ1-6; possible D gene TRBD1, 6 bases. The CDR3 covers 14 residues. V lost 6 bases and J lost 10, with 16 bases in between. Germline loops: CDR1 KGHSH, CDR2 LQKENI. This CDR3 reads CASSGPPDSSPLHF. In DNA form, the CDR3 reads TGTGCCAGCTCTGGGCCCCCGGACAGCTCACCCCTCCACTTT.

The chain is built from TRBV15 and TRBJ1-1; 9 bases are a match to TRBD1. V shed 3 bases, J shed 4 bases, and the junction held 6 bases outside the gene matches. This CDR3 is built from 15 residues. Germline CDR1 LNHNV, CDR2 YYDKDF (reference sequence). In nucleotides, the CDR3 is TGTGCCACCAGCAGCCGGGACAGGGTTATCACTGAAGCTTTCTTT. Translated, it gives CATSSRDRVITEAFF.

The gene calls are TRBV7-2 and TRBJ2-4, with D uncertain. Trimming stripped 3 bases from V and 0 bases from J, with 9 bases between. Germline assignment: CDR1 SGHTA and CDR2 FQGNSA. CDR3 length: 15 amino acids. The CDR3 region is CASSLSKLAKNIQYF. The CDR3 nucleotides are TGTGCCAGCAGCTTGAGTAAACTAGCCAAAAACATTCAGTACTTC.

The chain uses TRBV20-1 and TRBJ2-7; the D gene is possibly TRBD2 (6 bases). Germline CDR1 DFQATT, CDR2 SNEGSKA (reference sequence). V lost 4 bases and J 5 bases, leaving 9 bases between the germline ends. This CDR3 contains 11 residues. CDR3 nucleotide sequence: TGCAGTGCTATCGGGGGTAACGAGCAGTACTTC. This encodes CSAIGGNEQYF.

The chain combines TRBV18 with TRBJ2-7; 8 nucleotides align to TRBD1. CDR1 and CDR2 from the germline V gene are KGHSH and LQKENI. The CDR3 consists of 15 residues. Trimming cost V 3 bases and J 7 bases; bases outside gene matches: 11. CDR3 sequence (DNA): TGTGCCAGCTCACCGCAGCGGACAGGGACGGAGGAGCAGTACTTC. Protein: CASSPQRTGTEEQYF.

There are a few counts of this clone. CDR3 coding DNA: TGTGCCAGCTCATATACAGGGGCGGACACTGAAGCTTTCTTT. Translating it yields CASSYTGADTEAFF. V and J are TRBV18 and TRBJ1-1; 7 bases are shared with TRBD1. Germline CDR1 and CDR2: KGHSH and LQKENI. V dropped 5 bases and J dropped 3; count of bases not matched to a gene: 6. This CDR3 comprises 14 residues.

The chain has TRBV6-1 and TRBJ2-2; a possible D gene is TRBD1 (6 bases). The V end was cut by 3 bases, the J end by 13 bases, with 9 bases between. CDR1 and CDR2 (germline): MNHNS, SASEGT. The CDR3 runs to 11 residues. DNA for the CDR3: TGTGCCAGCAGTGACAGGGGTCGGCTGTTTTTT. This codes for CASSDRGRLFF.

The chain uses TRBV4-3 and TRBJ1-3; no clear D. There are 15 residues in the CDR3. CDR1 is LGHNA and CDR2 is YSLEER in the germline V gene. Between the trimmed V and J ends, which lost 0 bases and 2 bases, there was a span of 8 bases. CDR3 in amino acids: CASSQEERTGNTIYF. The DNA for the CDR3 is TGCGCCAGCAGCCAAGAGGAGAGAACTGGAAACACCATATATTTT.

Only one count was recorded for this clone. CDR3 nucleotides: TGTGCCAGCAGTGACCGCCGGTTGAACACCGGGGAGCTGTTTTTT. Amino acid sequence: CASSDRRLNTGELFF. The genes are TRBV2 and TRBJ2-2; the D is unclear. This CDR3 is built from 15 residues. Germline CDR1 SNHLY, CDR2 FYNNEI. Trimming left V 3 bases short and J 1 base short, with 9 bases between.

The rearrangement joins TRBV4-1 to TRBJ1-2; 10 bases map to TRBD1. Germline-derived CDR1 and CDR2 are MGHRA and YSYEKL. This CDR3 spans 14 amino acids. After removal of 4 bases from V and 8 bases from J, the junction contained 7 bases not matched to a gene. The CDR3 region is CASSRGQGNRGYTF. CDR3 DNA: TGCGCCAGCAGCCGGGGACAGGGGAACCGGGGCTACACCTTC.

The J gene is TRBJ2-7, the V gene TRBV12-3 or TRBV12-4; D is undetermined. V lost 1 base and J lost 2, with 6 bases in between. This CDR3 is built from 13 residues. CDR3 nucleotides: TGTGCCAGCAGTTTAGGCCGCGCCTACGAGCAGTACTTC. Translated: CASSLGRAYEQYF.

The chain is built from TRBV7-2 and TRBJ2-1, with 10 bases matching TRBD2. Germline values: CDR1 SGHTA, CDR2 FQGNSA. With 5 bases clipped from V and 5 bases from J, the junction kept 3 bases outside the gene matches. This CDR3 is 14 amino acids long. CDR3 coding DNA: TGTGCCAGCAGCCTCAGCGGGAGGGACAATGAGCAGTTCTTC. Protein sequence: CASSLSGRDNEQFF.

The chain has TRBV29-1 and TRBJ1-1; D call uncertain. CDR1 SQVTM and CDR2 ANQGSEA come from the germline V gene. The V gene lost 6 bases and the J gene lost 3 bases, with 5 bases spanning the gap. The CDR3 runs 10 residues. CDR3 DNA: TGCAGCGTGAGGGACACTGAAGCTTTCTTT. It codes for CSVRDTEAFF.

The V call is TRBV4-2, the J call TRBJ2-2; D is uncertain. CDR1 and CDR2 from the germline V gene are LGHNA and YNFKEQ. V lost 0 bases and J lost 1, with 3 bases in between. The CDR3 spans 14 residues. This CDR3 is CASSQDQNTGELFF. For the CDR3, the DNA is TGTGCCAGCAGCCAAGATCAGAACACCGGGGAGCTGTTTTTT.

This clone was picked up one time. The chain uses TRBV9 and TRBJ2-3; D perhaps matches TRBD1 (6 bases). The V gene's germline CDR1 is SGDLS and CDR2 YYNGEE. The CDR3 is 15 residues long. Trimming cost V 0 bases and J 0 bases, with 8 bases left between them. The DNA of the CDR3 is TGTGCCAGCAGCGTAGGGGGGCGAAGCACAGATACGCAGTATTTT. This encodes CASSVGGRSTDTQYF.